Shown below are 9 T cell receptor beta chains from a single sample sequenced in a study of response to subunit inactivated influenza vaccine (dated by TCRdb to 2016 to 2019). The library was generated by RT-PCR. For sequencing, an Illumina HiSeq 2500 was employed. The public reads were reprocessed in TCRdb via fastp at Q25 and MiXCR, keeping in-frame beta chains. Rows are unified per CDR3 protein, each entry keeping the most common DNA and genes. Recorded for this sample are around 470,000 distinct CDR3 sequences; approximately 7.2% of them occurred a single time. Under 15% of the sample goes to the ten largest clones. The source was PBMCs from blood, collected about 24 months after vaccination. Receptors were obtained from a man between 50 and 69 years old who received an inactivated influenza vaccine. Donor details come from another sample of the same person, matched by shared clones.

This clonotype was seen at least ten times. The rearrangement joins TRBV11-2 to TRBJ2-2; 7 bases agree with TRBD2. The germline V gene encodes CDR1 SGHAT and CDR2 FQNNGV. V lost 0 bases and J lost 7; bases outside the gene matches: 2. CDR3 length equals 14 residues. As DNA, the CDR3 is TGTGCCAGCAGCTTAGAGGGGGGGGACGGGGAGCTGTTTTTT. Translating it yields CASSLEGGDGELFF.

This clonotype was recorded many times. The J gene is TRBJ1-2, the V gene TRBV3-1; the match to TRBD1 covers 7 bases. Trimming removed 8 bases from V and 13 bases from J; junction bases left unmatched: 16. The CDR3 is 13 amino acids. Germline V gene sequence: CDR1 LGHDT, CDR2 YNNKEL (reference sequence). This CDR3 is CASDHATGRGVTF. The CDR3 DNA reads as TGTGCCAGCGACCACGCGACAGGGCGCGGGGTCACCTTC.

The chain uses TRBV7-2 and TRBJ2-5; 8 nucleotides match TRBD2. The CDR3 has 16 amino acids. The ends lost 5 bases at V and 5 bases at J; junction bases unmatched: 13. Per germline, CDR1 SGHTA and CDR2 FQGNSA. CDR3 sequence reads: CASSPGGTPRVETQYF. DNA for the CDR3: TGTGCCAGCAGCCCGGGGGGGACACCGAGGGTGGAGACCCAGTACTTC.

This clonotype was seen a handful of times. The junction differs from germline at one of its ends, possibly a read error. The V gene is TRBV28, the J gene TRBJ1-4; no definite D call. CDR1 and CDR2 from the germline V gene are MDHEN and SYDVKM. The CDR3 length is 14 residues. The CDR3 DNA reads TGTGCCAGCAGTCCAGCTCTAATCCCCCAAAAACAGTTTTTT. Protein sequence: CASSPALIPQKQFF.

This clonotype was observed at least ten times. The CDR3 region is CSATKGETQYF. Here the CDR3 DNA reads TGCAGTGCAACGAAAGGGGAGACCCAGTACTTC. This chain joins TRBV20-1 and TRBJ2-5; D is unclear. CDR1 and CDR2 from the germline V gene are DFQATT and SNEGSKA (reference sequence). The CDR3 contains 11 residues. The V end was cut by 6 bases, the J end by 5 bases, with 10 bases between.

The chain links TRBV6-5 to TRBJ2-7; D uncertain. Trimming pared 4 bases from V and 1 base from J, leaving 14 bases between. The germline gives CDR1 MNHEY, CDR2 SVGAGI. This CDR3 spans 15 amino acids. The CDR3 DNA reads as TGTGCCAGCAGTTCCCTGGGGTTGGGGTCCTACGAGCAGTACTTC. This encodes CASSSLGLGSYEQYF.

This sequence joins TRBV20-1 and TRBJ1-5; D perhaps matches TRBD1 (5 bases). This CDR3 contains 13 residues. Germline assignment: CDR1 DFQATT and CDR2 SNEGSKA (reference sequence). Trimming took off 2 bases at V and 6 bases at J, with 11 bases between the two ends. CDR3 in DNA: TGCAGTGCTAGATACCCGGGGGGTCAGCCCCAGCATTTT. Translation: CSARYPGGQPQHF.

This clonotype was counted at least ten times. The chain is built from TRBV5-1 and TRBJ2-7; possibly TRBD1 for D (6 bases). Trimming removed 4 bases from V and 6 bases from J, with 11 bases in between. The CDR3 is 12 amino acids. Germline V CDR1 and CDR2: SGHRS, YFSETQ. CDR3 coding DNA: TGCGCCAGCAGCGGCAACAGGGTCGAGCAGTACTTC. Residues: CASSGNRVEQYF.

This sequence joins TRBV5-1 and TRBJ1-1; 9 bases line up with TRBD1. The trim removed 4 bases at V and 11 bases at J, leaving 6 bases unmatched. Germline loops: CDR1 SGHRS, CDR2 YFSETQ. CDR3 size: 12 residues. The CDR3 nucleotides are TGCGCCAGCAGCACCTCTGGACAGGGGGCTTTCTTT. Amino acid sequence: CASSTSGQGAFF. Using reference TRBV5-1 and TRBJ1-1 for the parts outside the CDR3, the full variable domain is KAGVTQTPRYLIKTRGQQVTLSCSPISGHRSVSWYQQTPGQGLQFLFEYFSETQRNKGNFPGRFSGRQFSNSRSEMNVSTLELGDSALYLCASSTSGQGAFFGQGTRLTVV.